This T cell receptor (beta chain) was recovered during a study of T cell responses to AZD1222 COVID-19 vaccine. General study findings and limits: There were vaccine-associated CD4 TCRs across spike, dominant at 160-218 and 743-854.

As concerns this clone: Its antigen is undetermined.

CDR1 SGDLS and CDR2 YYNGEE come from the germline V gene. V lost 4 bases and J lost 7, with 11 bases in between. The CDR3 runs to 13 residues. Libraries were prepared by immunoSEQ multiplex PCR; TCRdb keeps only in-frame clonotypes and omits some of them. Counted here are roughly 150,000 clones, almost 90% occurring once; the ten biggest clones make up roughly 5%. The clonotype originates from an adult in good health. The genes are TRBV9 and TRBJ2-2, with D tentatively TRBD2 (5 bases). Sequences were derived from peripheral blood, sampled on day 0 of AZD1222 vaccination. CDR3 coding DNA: TGTGCCAGCAGCTTACTAGAGGTCGGGGAGCTGTTTTTT. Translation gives CASSLLEVGELFF.